This TCR beta chain was identified during a study of blood T cell repertoires in COVID-19. Study at large: Samples taken during acute and convalescent COVID-19 were collected in the United States, Italy and Spain. PBMCs, B-cell-depleted T cells, or T cells were the source of the cDNA or gDNA that made up the material.

Trimming left V 1 base short and J 5 bases short, with 11 bases between. Germline assignment: CDR1 MDHEN and CDR2 SYDVKM. The CDR3 runs 14 residues. Per the original methods: Nucleated cell number was recorded as an estimate derived from reference gene primer amplification. Clones were read by immunoSEQ multiplex PCR, and TCRdb kept only the in-frame ones, dropping some. For V, J and clone size, that table is used; D and trimming come from the DNA. The sample lists about 350,000 clones, 85% to 90% seen once, with approximately 0.97% in the top ten. The sequenced sample consisted of PBMCs or T cells enriched from blood (not recorded which). The clonotype was recovered from a woman aged 30 to 39 who had been exposed to COVID-19. The rearrangement uses TRBV28 and TRBJ1-1; D not resolved. CDR3 residues: CASSLSSLRTEAFF. CDR3 DNA sequence: TGTGCCAGCAGTTTATCGAGTTTGCGGACTGAAGCTTTCTTT. The variable domain in full, completed from reference TRBV28 and TRBJ1-1, reads DVKVTQSSRYLVKRTGEKVFLECVQDMDHENMFWYRQDPGLGLRLIYFSYDVKMKEKGDIPEGYSVSREKKERFSLILESASTNQTSMYLCASSLSSLRTEAFFGQGTRLTVV.